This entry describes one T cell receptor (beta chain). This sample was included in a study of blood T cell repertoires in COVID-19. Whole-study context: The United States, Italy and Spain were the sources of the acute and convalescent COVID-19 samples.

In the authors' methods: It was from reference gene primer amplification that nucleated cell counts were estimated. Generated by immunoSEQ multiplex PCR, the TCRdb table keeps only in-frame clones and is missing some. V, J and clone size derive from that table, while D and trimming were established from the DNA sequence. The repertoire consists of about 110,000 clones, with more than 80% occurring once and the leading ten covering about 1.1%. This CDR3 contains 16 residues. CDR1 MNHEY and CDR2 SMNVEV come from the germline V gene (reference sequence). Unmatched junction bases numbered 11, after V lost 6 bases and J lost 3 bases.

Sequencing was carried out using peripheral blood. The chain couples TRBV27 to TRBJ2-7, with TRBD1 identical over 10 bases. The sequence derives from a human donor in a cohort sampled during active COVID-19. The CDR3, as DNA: TGTGCCAGCAGGAGAGTCAGGGACAGGGGCCACTACGAGCAGTACTTC. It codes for CASRRVRDRGHYEQYF.